The 4 T cell receptor beta chains reported below all come from one sample, sequenced in a study of T-cell memory formation after mild COVID-19. Each CDR3 protein is one row after TCRdb ran MiXCR on the 5' RACE reads. The sample holds 120,000 to 150,000 distinct CDR3 sequences, over 15% seen once. Material for sequencing was PBMCs or a T cell subset sorted from them (not recorded which). The receptors derive from an adult woman who had mild COVID-19 (a few samples of this study predate the infection). Cell type and time point are not known.

In this sample, this clonotype turned up a few times. This chain joins TRBV9 and TRBJ2-7; tentative D call: TRBD2 (6 bases). The CDR3 runs 15 residues. CDR1 is SGDLS, CDR2 YYNGEE, per germline. Trimming pared 0 bases from V and 0 bases from J, leaving 10 bases between. Here the CDR3 DNA reads TGTGCCAGCAGCGTAGGTCCAGCGGGCTCCTACGAGCAGTACTTC. Translation: CASSVGPAGSYEQYF.

This clonotype was seen a handful of times. V is TRBV5-1 and J is TRBJ2-5, with D perhaps TRBD1 or TRBD2 (5 bases each). The CDR3 has 13 residues. V was clipped by 8 bases and J by 1 base, with 12 bases between them. Germline loops: CDR1 SGHRS, CDR2 YFSETQ. The CDR3 reads CASARGLQETQYF. CDR3 sequence (DNA): TGCGCCAGTGCGAGGGGCCTCCAAGAGACCCAGTACTTC.

This clonotype has only a few counts. This chain links TRBV4-3 with TRBJ1-5, with TRBD1 matching over 10 bases. CDR3 size: 16 residues. V shed 3 bases, J shed 5 bases, and the junction held 7 bases outside the gene matches. Germline loops: CDR1 LGHNA, CDR2 YSLEER. The CDR3 DNA sequence: TGCGCCAGCAGCCAGTTCCGGGACAGGGGTGATCAGCCCCAGCATTTT. It encodes CASSQFRDRGDQPQHF.

The rearrangement joins TRBV12-3 or TRBV12-4 to TRBJ1-3; TRBD1 is a possible D gene (6 bases). There are 15 residues in the CDR3. Trimming stripped 6 bases from V and 4 bases from J, with 16 bases between. CDR3 loop: CASRISGVSGNTIYF. DNA of the CDR3: TGTGCCAGCAGGATTTCAGGGGTATCCGGAAACACCATATATTTT.